This entry concerns a single T cell receptor (beta chain). This record comes from a study of cytomegalovirus exposure and HLA in healthy donors. Germline V gene sequence: CDR1 SGDLS, CDR2 YYNGEE. With 1 base clipped from V and 7 bases from J, the junction kept 9 bases outside the gene matches. The CDR3 spans 16 residues. Use of 60 Vbeta and 13 Jbeta primers characterized the PCR. Repertoires were generated with immunoSEQ multiplex PCR, while TCRdb's copy carries only in-frame clones and drops some. The sample gives 120,000 to 150,000 clones, more than 60% of which show up once; around 13% is in the top ten.

The rearrangement links TRBV9 to TRBJ1-4, with TRBD1 matching over 8 bases. Sequenced input: PBMCs. The source of this sequence is a man aged 40-50 years in good health and CMV-seropositive. The CDR3 DNA reads TGTGCCAGCAGCGTATCGGGACAGGTGGGCCCTGAAAAACTGTTTTTT. This gives the protein CASSVSGQVGPEKLFF.